This T cell receptor beta chain was captured in a study of T cells after yellow fever vaccination. A few counts support this clonotype. The V gene lost 5 bases and the J gene lost 1 base, with 11 bases spanning the gap. Per germline, CDR1 DFQATT and CDR2 SNEGSKA (reference sequence). The CDR3 covers 13 residues. TCRdb passed the 5' RACE reads through MiXCR, listing each CDR3 protein once. Among more than 450,000 distinct CDR3 sequences, less than 25% were seen once, and the ten largest hold about 16%. The clonotype originates from a man between 18 and 29 years old who received the YFV17D yellow fever vaccine. This chain links TRBV20-1 with TRBJ1-1; D gene uncertain. Sequences were derived from PBMCs, sampled more than 20 days after the first yellow fever vaccination. The chain's CDR3 is CSAEDGANTEAFF. CDR3 coding DNA: TGCAGTGCTGAGGATGGTGCGAACACTGAAGCTTTCTTT.